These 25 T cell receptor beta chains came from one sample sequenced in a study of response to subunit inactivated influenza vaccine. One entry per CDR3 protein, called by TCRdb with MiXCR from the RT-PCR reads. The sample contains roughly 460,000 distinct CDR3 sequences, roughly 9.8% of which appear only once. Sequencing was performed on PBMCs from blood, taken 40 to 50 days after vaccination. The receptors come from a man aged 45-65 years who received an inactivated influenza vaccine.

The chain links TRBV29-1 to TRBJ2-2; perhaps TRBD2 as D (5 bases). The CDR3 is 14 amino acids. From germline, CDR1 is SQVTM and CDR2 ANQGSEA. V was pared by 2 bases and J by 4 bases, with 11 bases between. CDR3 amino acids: CSVELTRGTGELFF. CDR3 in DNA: TGCAGCGTTGAACTAACCCGGGGCACCGGGGAGCTGTTTTTT.

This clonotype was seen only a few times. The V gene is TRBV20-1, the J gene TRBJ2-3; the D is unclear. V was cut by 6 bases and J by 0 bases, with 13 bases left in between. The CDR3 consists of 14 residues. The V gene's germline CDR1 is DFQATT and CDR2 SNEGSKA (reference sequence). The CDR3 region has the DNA TGCAGTGCGAGGATTGTTAGTAGCACAGATACGCAGTATTTT. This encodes CSARIVSSTDTQYF.

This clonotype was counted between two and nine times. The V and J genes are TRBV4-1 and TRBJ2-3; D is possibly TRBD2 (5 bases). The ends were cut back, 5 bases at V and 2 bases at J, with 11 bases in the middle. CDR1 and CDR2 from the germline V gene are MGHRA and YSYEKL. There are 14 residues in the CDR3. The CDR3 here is CASSVTSYTDTQYF. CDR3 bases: TGCGCCAGCAGCGTTACTAGTTACACAGATACGCAGTATTTT.

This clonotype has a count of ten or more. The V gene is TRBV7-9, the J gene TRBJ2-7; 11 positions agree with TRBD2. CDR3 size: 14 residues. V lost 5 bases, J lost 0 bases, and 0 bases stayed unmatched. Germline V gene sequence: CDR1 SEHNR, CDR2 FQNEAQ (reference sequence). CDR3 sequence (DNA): TGTGCCAGCAGCGGGACTAGCGGCTCCTACGAGCAGTACTTC. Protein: CASSGTSGSYEQYF.

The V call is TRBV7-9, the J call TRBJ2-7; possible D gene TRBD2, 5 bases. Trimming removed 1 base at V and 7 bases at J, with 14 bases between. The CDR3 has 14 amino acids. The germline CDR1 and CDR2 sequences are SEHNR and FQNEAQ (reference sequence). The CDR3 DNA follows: TGTGCCAGCAGCTTAGTCGAGGGTTTTGGGGAGCAGTACTTC. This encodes CASSLVEGFGEQYF.

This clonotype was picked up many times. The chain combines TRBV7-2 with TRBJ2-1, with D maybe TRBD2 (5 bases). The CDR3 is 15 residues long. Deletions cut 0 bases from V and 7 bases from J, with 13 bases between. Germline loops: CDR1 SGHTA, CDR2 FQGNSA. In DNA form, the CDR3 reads TGTGCCAGCAGCTTAGCGCTCGGGCCGGGGAATGAGCAGTTCTTC. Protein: CASSLALGPGNEQFF.

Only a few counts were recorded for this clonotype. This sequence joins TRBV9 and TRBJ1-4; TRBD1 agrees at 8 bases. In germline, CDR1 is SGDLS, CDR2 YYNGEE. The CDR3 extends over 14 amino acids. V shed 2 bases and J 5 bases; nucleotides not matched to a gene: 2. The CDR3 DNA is TGTGCCAGCAGCGTCGACAGGGGAAATGAAAAACTGTTTTTT. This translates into CASSVDRGNEKLFF.

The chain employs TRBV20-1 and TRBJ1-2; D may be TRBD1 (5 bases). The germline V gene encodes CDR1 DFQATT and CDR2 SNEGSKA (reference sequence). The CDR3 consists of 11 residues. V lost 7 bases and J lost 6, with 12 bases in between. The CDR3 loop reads CSDREGNGYTF. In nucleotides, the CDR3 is TGCAGTGATAGGGAGGGGAATGGCTACACCTTC.

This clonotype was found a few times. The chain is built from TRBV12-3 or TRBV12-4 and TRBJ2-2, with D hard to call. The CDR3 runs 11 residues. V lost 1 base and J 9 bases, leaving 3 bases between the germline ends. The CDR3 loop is CASSLVRELFF. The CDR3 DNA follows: TGTGCCAGCAGTTTAGTAAGGGAGCTGTTTTTT.

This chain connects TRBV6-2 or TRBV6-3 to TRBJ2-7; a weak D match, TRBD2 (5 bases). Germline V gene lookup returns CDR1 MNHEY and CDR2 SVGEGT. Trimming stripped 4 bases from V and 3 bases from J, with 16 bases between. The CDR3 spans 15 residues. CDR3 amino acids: CASSFAPRGNYEQYF. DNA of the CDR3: TGTGCCAGCAGTTTTGCACCCCGAGGGAACTACGAGCAGTACTTC.

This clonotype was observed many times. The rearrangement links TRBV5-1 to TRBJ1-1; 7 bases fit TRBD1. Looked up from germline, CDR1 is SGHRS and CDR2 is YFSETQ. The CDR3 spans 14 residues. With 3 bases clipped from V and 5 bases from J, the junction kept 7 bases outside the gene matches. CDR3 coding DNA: TGCGCCAGCAGCTCTGGGACAGAAAATACTGAAGCTTTCTTT. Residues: CASSSGTENTEAFF. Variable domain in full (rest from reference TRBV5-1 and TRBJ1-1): KAGVTQTPRYLIKTRGQQVTLSCSPISGHRSVSWYQQTPGQGLQFLFEYFSETQRNKGNFPGRFSGRQFSNSRSEMNVSTLELGDSALYLCASSSGTENTEAFFGQGTRLTVV.

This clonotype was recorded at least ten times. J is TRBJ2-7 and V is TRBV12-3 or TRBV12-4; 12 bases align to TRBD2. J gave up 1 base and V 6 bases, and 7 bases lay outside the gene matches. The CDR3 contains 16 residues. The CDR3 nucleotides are TGTGCCAGCAGCTTCATGGGGACTAGCGGGTCCTACGAGCAGTACTTC. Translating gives CASSFMGTSGSYEQYF.

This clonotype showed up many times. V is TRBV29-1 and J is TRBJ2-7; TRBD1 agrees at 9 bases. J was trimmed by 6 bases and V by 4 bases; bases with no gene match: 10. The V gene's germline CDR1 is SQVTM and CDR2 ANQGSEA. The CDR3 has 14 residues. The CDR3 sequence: CSVARQGVTLEQYF. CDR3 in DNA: TGCAGCGTTGCTAGACAGGGGGTAACCCTCGAGCAGTACTTC.

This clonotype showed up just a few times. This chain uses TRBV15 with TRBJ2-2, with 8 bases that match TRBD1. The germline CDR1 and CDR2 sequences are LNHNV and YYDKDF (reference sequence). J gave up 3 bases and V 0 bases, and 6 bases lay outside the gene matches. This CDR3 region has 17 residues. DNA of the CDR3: TGTGCCACCAGCAGAGATTTGGTACAGGGGGACACCGGGGAGCTGTTTTTT. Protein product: CATSRDLVQGDTGELFF.

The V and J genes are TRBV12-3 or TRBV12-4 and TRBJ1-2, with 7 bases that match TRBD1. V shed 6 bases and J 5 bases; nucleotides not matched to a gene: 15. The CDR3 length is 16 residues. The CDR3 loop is CASSPTGAGLKYGYTF. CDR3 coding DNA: TGTGCCAGCAGCCCCACAGGGGCTGGTCTAAAATATGGCTACACCTTC.

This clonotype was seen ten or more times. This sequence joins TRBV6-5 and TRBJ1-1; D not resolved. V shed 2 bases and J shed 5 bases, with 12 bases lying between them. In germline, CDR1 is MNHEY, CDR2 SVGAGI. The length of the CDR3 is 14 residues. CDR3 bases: TGTGCCAGCAGTTACAAGGAGGGTGGGACTGAAGCTTTCTTT. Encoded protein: CASSYKEGGTEAFF.

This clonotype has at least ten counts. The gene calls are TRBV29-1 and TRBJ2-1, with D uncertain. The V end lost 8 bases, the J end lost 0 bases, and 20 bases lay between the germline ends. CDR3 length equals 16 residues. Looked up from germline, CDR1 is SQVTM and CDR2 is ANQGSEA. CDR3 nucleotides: TGCAGCATTCAATCCCCTCGGCTTAGCTCCTACAATGAGCAGTTCTTC. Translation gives CSIQSPRLSSYNEQFF.

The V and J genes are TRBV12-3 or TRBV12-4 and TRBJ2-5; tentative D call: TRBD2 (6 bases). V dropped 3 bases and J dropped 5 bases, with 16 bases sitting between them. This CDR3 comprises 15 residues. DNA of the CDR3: TGTGCCAGCAGTTTGTCGGCCGAGGCGGGGGAGACCCAGTACTTC. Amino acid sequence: CASSLSAEAGETQYF.

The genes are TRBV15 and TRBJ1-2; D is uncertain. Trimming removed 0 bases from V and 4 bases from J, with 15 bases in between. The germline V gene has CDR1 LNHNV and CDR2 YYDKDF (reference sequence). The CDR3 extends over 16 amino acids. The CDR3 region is CATSRDSTTLGYGYTF. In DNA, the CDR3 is TGTGCCACCAGCAGAGATAGCACCACTCTAGGCTATGGCTACACCTTC.

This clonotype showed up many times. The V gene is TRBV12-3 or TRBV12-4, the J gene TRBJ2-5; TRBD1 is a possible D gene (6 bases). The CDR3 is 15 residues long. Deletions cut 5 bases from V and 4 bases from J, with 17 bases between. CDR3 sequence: CASSPQQGTGETQYF. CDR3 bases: TGTGCCAGCAGTCCCCAACAGGGAACGGGAGAGACCCAGTACTTC.

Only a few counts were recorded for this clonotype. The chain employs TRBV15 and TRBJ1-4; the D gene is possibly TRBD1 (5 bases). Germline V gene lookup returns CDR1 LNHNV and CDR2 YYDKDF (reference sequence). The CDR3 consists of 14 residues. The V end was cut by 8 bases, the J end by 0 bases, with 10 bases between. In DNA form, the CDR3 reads TGTGCCACCTTCACCAGGGCAACTAATGAAAAACTGTTTTTT. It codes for CATFTRATNEKLFF.

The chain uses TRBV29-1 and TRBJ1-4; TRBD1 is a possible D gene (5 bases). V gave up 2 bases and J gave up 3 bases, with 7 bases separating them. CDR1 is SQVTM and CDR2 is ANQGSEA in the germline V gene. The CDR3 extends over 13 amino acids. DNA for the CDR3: TGCAGCGTTGAAAGGGGTCCTAATGAAAAACTGTTTTTT. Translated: CSVERGPNEKLFF.

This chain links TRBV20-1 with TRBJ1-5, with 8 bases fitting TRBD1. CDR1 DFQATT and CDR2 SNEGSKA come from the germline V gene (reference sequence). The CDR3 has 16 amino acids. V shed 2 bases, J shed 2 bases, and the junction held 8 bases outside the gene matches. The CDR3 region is CSARTRGLFGNQPQHF. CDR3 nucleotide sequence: TGCAGTGCTAGAACCAGGGGGCTTTTTGGCAATCAGCCCCAGCATTTT.

The CDR3 nucleotides read TGTGCCAGCAGCGGTGGGGCAGGGGCATCCGAGCAGTACTTC. Translation: CASSGGAGASEQYF. The genes are TRBV11-2 and TRBJ2-7, with a weak D call TRBD1 (6 bases). The CDR3 spans 14 residues. The V gene lost 5 bases and the J gene lost 6 bases, with 17 bases spanning the gap. Germline assignment: CDR1 SGHAT and CDR2 FQNNGV.

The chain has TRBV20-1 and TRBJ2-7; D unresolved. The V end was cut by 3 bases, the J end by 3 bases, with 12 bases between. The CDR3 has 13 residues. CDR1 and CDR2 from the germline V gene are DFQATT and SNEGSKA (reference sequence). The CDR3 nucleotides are TGCAGTGCTAGGGAATTTCCGGGCTACGAGCAGTACTTC. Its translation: CSAREFPGYEQYF.